These T cell receptor beta chains were read from a single sample in a study of OX40 agonist ivuxolimab in advanced cancers. Repertoires were generated with immunoSEQ multiplex PCR, while TCRdb's copy carries only in-frame clones and drops some. The sample lists some 70,000 clones, around 88% occurring once. The sequencing used CD4+ or CD8+ T cells sorted from blood, collected in a trial of the OX40 agonist ivuxolimab. These receptors were taken from an adult with an advanced solid tumor such as melanoma, head and neck, liver or kidney cancer. Both conserved end residues are part of each CDR3. D genes are given only for firm matches. Size values are once, few and many counts, or a class for expanded clones, and some rows have none.

J gene: TRBJ2-3
clone size: -
D gene: TRBD2
V gene: TRBV7-3
CDR3 DNA: TGTGCCAGCAGCCACTGGGGGGGGACGACAGATACGCAGTATTTT
CDR3 protein: CASSHWGGTTDTQYF

J gene: TRBJ1-2
clone size: -
D gene: TRBD1
V gene: TRBV5-1
CDR3 DNA: TGCGCCAGCAGCATTGCAGGGGGCAATGGCTACACCTTC
CDR3 protein: CASSIAGGNGYTF

J gene: TRBJ2-1
clone size: -
D gene: -
V gene: TRBV20-1
CDR3 DNA: TGCAGTGCTAGGAAGCTCAATGAGCAGTTCTTC
CDR3 protein: CSARKLNEQFF

J gene: TRBJ2-3
clone size: -
D gene: -
V gene: TRBV7-3
CDR3 DNA: TGTGCCAGCAGCTTATATGGGGGCGGTCCCCGCGGTACGCAGTATTTT
CDR3 protein: CASSLYGGGPRGTQYF

J gene: TRBJ1-2
clone size: once
D gene: -
V gene: TRBV5-4
CDR3 DNA: TGTGCCAGCAGCTTGACAGGGATTAACTATGGCTACACCTTC
CDR3 protein: CASSLTGINYGYTF

J gene: TRBJ1-2
clone size: few
D gene: TRBD1
V gene: TRBV7-2
CDR3 DNA: TGTGCCAGCAGCACCCAGGACAGGGGGCTGGGTGGCTACACCTTC
CDR3 protein: CASSTQDRGLGGYTF

J gene: TRBJ2-5
clone size: -
D gene: TRBD2
V gene: TRBV10-1
CDR3 DNA: TGCGCCAGCAGCTCCGGGACTAGCGGGCAGTACTTC
CDR3 protein: CASSSGTSGQYF

J gene: TRBJ2-1
clone size: -
D gene: -
V gene: TRBV4-2
CDR3 DNA: TGTGCCAGCAGCCAAGATCGGGGGAGGAAGCAGTTCTTC
CDR3 protein: CASSQDRGRKQFF

J gene: TRBJ1-4
clone size: -
D gene: -
V gene: TRBV5-1
CDR3 DNA: TGCGCCAGCAGGGACGTAGAAAAACTGTTTTTT
CDR3 protein: CASRDVEKLFF

J gene: TRBJ1-4
clone size: -
D gene: -
V gene: TRBV5-1
CDR3 DNA: TGCGCCAGCAGCTCGACACCCCTGCGGGAAAAACTGTTTTTT
CDR3 protein: CASSSTPLREKLFF

J gene: TRBJ2-1
clone size: few
D gene: TRBD2
V gene: TRBV27
CDR3 DNA: TGTGCCAGCAGTAAACTAGCGGGGGCCAACAATGAGCAGTTCTTC
CDR3 protein: CASSKLAGANNEQFF

J gene: TRBJ1-2
clone size: -
D gene: TRBD1
V gene: TRBV5-1
CDR3 DNA: TGCGCCAGCGGACAGGGAAGTCTCAACTATGGCTACACCTTC
CDR3 protein: CASGQGSLNYGYTF

J gene: TRBJ2-7
clone size: -
D gene: TRBD2
V gene: TRBV27
CDR3 DNA: TGTGCCAGCAGTTCCCCCGGGGGGGGTTGGTACGAGCAGTACTTC
CDR3 protein: CASSSPGGGWYEQYF

J gene: TRBJ2-5
clone size: -
D gene: -
V gene: TRBV11-2
CDR3 DNA: TGTGCCAGCAGCTTGGCAGGGGCAGAGACCCAGTACTTC
CDR3 protein: CASSLAGAETQYF

J gene: TRBJ2-7
clone size: -
D gene: TRBD2
V gene: TRBV19
CDR3 DNA: TGTGCCAGTAAGGAGCGGGGGGCCGGCGAGCAGTACTTC
CDR3 protein: CASKERGAGEQYF

J gene: TRBJ2-5
clone size: -
D gene: TRBD1
V gene: TRBV5-1
CDR3 DNA: TGCGCCAGCAGCTGGGGACAGGTAGAGACCCAGTACTTC
CDR3 protein: CASSWGQVETQYF

J gene: TRBJ2-1
clone size: -
D gene: TRBD2
V gene: TRBV7-3
CDR3 DNA: TGTGCCAGCAGCTTCGGGACTAGCGGGAGAATTGAGCAGTTCTTC
CDR3 protein: CASSFGTSGRIEQFF

J gene: TRBJ2-6
clone size: few
D gene: -
V gene: TRBV2
CDR3 DNA: TGTGCCAGCAGTGAAACTGGGGCCAACGTCCTGACTTTC
CDR3 protein: CASSETGANVLTF

J gene: TRBJ2-2
clone size: few
D gene: TRBD2
V gene: TRBV6-6
CDR3 DNA: TGTGCCAGCAGTTATATAGCGGGAAACACCGGGGAGCTGTTTTTT
CDR3 protein: CASSYIAGNTGELFF

J gene: TRBJ2-3
clone size: -
D gene: -
V gene: TRBV9
CDR3 DNA: TGTGCCAGCAGCGTAGGGGAACACACAGATACGCAGTATTTT
CDR3 protein: CASSVGEHTDTQYF

J gene: TRBJ2-7
clone size: -
D gene: -
V gene: TRBV20-1
CDR3 DNA: TGCAGTGCTAGTAGTTCCTACGAGCAGTACTTC
CDR3 protein: CSASSSYEQYF

J gene: TRBJ1-2
clone size: -
D gene: TRBD1
V gene: TRBV6-1
CDR3 DNA: TGTGCCAGCAGTGAAATTCTCAGGGGGCCTGTCTATGGCTACACCTTC
CDR3 protein: CASSEILRGPVYGYTF

J gene: TRBJ1-6
clone size: -
D gene: -
V gene: TRBV9
CDR3 DNA: TGTGCCAGCAGCGGGCGGGCCCATAATTCACCCCTCCACTTT
CDR3 protein: CASSGRAHNSPLHF

J gene: TRBJ1-5
clone size: -
D gene: TRBD1
V gene: TRBV19
CDR3 DNA: TGTGCCAGTAACCCCCAGGGGGCTCGCAATCAGCCCCAGCATTTT
CDR3 protein: CASNPQGARNQPQHF

J gene: TRBJ2-7
clone size: -
D gene: -
V gene: TRBV28
CDR3 DNA: TGTGCCAGCAGTATAAGTGGGGGCGGCCCCTACGAGCAGTACTTC
CDR3 protein: CASSISGGGPYEQYF

J gene: TRBJ2-2
clone size: -
D gene: TRBD2
V gene: TRBV7-3
CDR3 DNA: TGTGCCAGCAGCTCAGGGACTAGCGTCACCGGGGAGCTGTTTTTT
CDR3 protein: CASSSGTSVTGELFF

J gene: TRBJ2-3
clone size: -
D gene: TRBD2
V gene: TRBV7-9
CDR3 DNA: TGTGCCAGCAGCTTTAGAGTAGCGGGAAGCACAGATACGCAGTATTTT
CDR3 protein: CASSFRVAGSTDTQYF

J gene: TRBJ2-1
clone size: -
D gene: -
V gene: TRBV6-1
CDR3 DNA: TGTGCCAGCAGTGAAGCTAGCCAGGGTGGTAATGAGCAGTTCTTC
CDR3 protein: CASSEASQGGNEQFF

J gene: TRBJ2-5
clone size: -
D gene: TRBD1
V gene: TRBV7-9
CDR3 DNA: TGTGCCAGCAGCTGGGGGGACAGGGGATTCCAAGAGACCCAGTACTTC
CDR3 protein: CASSWGDRGFQETQYF

J gene: TRBJ1-4
clone size: -
D gene: TRBD1
V gene: TRBV18
CDR3 DNA: TGTGCCAGCTCACCGGGACAGAATGAAAAACTGTTTTTT
CDR3 protein: CASSPGQNEKLFF

J gene: TRBJ1-4
clone size: -
D gene: -
V gene: TRBV30
CDR3 DNA: TGTGCCTGGAGTCTAAACACAGGCGGTGAAAAACTGTTTTTT
CDR3 protein: CAWSLNTGGEKLFF

J gene: TRBJ2-3
clone size: -
D gene: -
V gene: TRBV4-1
CDR3 DNA: TGCGCCAGCAGCCAAGCCCAAGGGGGAGATACGCAGTATTTT
CDR3 protein: CASSQAQGGDTQYF